This T cell receptor (beta chain) was observed in a study of blood T cells in healthy people across ages. The CDR3 runs to 17 residues. From germline, CDR1 is MNHNS and CDR2 SASEGT. Whole-study findings and limits: The study lacked donor CMV status, which possibly confounded expanded clonotype changes. From one million sequenced T cells, diversity estimates were lower bounds.

This clonotype was counted between two and nine times. The antigen is not known. Germline is not matched at one junction end, which may reflect a read error. Next came a second PCR, run for roughly 6 to 11 cycles, which used a sample-barcoded 5' primer along with a J-beta primer mix. MiXCR, applied by TCRdb to the 5' RACE reads, yields one record per CDR3 protein. This table holds around 870,000 distinct CDR3 sequences, 25% to 35% found once. Peripheral blood, approximately 10 milliliters per donor, was collected. This TCR was recovered from an elderly woman in good health. V is TRBV6-1 and J is TRBJ2-1; TRBD1 is a possible D gene (8 bases). The sample was blood. The CDR3 coding sequence is TGTGCCAGCAATGAACAGGGGGGGGGCCTCCTGGGGAATGAGCAGTTCTTC. Amino acids: CASNEQGGGLLGNEQFF.